This is a list of T cell receptor beta chains from one sample in a study of technical replicates of blood from a few donors. Profiling relied on immunoSEQ multiplex PCR, and the TCRdb table lists in-frame clones only, not all of them. The table includes 55,000 to 75,000 clones, about 95% detected once. Source material: PBMCs. The receptor set was obtained from a human donor in good health. Some clones in this sample may be carry-over from other donors' samples. Both conserved end residues are part of each CDR3. D genes are given only for firm matches. Size is stated for part of the rows, as once, few or many counts, or as a class when the clone is expanded.

TRBV4-3	.	TRBJ2-7	.	TGCGCCAGCAGCCAAGATCGCGGGCCTACGGAGCAGTACTTC	CASSQDRGPTEQYF
TRBV6-5	.	TRBJ1-2	.	TGTGCCAGCAGTTACTCCGGAAGGGGCTATGGCTACACCTTC	CASSYSGRGYGYTF
TRBV11-2	.	TRBJ1-1	.	TGTGCCAGCAGCCCGGGACAATATAAACGTAGCACTGAAGCTTTCTTT	CASSPGQYKRSTEAFF
TRBV7-3	.	TRBJ1-2	.	TGTGCCAGCAGCCCCGGTGAAGGGGCGACATCCTACACCTTC	CASSPGEGATSYTF
TRBV4-3	.	TRBJ1-6	TRBD1	TGCGCCAGCAGCCAAGAAGGGTCCAGGGGGAATTCACCCCTCCACTTT	CASSQEGSRGNSPLHF
TRBV19	.	TRBJ1-1	.	TGTGCCAGTAGTATAGAGGCAGGGTCGAACACTGAAGCTTTCTTT	CASSIEAGSNTEAFF
TRBV4-3	.	TRBJ2-6	TRBD1	TGCGCCAGCAGCCAAGACCGGGACAGGGCCGCTGGGGCCAACGTCCTGACTTTC	CASSQDRDRAAGANVLTF
TRBV6-6	.	TRBJ2-7	TRBD2	TGTGCCAGCAGTAGGCCAGCGGGAGACTACGAGCAGTACTTC	CASSRPAGDYEQYF
TRBV29-1	.	TRBJ2-2	.	TGCAGCGTGGCAGTCAGGAACACCGGGGAGCTGTTTTTT	CSVAVRNTGELFF
TRBV20-1	.	TRBJ1-2	.	TGCAGTGCCCTCTTTCGGGGCTACACCTTC	CSALFRGYTF
TRBV7-2	.	TRBJ2-7	TRBD2	TGTGCCAGCAGCTTGGGACTAGCGGGAGAGGGGTACGAGCAGTACTTC	CASSLGLAGEGYEQYF
TRBV30	.	TRBJ2-7	TRBD1	TGTGCCTGGAGTCAGACAGGGCTCTCCTACGAGCAGTACTTC	CAWSQTGLSYEQYF
TRBV2	.	TRBJ1-3	.	TGTGCCAGCAGTAGGGGGTTTGGAAACACCATATATTTT	CASSRGFGNTIYF
TRBV11-3	.	TRBJ2-7	.	TGTGCCAGCAGCCCAGGGAGGGGGGAGTACGAGCAGTACTTC	CASSPGRGEYEQYF
TRBV12-5	.	TRBJ2-1	TRBD1	TGTGCTAGTGGGGAGGCGGGACAGGGAGGTGAGCAGTTCTTC	CASGEAGQGGEQFF
TRBV10-3	.	TRBJ2-7	.	TGTGCCACCGGCGGGTTTTACGAGCAGTACTTC	CATGGFYEQYF
TRBV11-2	.	TRBJ2-5	TRBD1	TGTGCCAGCAGCGTACAGGGGAGAGGGGGAGAGACCCAGTACTTC	CASSVQGRGGETQYF
TRBV9	.	TRBJ2-7	.	TGTGCCAGTCGCGGGGAGGGACAGGACTACGAGCAGTACTTC	CASRGEGQDYEQYF
TRBV5-5	few	TRBJ1-3	.	TGTGCCAGCAGCTCATCAGACTCTGGAAACACCATATATTTT	CASSSSDSGNTIYF
TRBV5-8	.	TRBJ1-1	.	TGTGCCAGCACCACCCCGGGGGTGAACACTGAAGCTTTCTTT	CASTTPGVNTEAFF
TRBV6-6	once	TRBJ1-1	.	TGTGCCAGCACCGGGACACTCGGCCGCGCTGAAGCTTTCTTT	CASTGTLGRAEAFF
TRBV7-2	.	TRBJ2-1	TRBD2	TGTGCCAGCAGCTTAGTAGCGGGGGGTGCCTACAATGAGCAGTTCTTC	CASSLVAGGAYNEQFF
TRBV4-1	.	TRBJ1-4	.	TGCGCCAGCAGGAGGGACATCCTAAGGGGTAGGGTTAATGAAAAACTGTTTTTT	CASRRDILRGRVNEKLFF
TRBV7-2	once	TRBJ2-1	TRBD2	TGTGCCAGCAGCTTTCTAGCGGGATCCTACAATGAGCAGTTCTTC	CASSFLAGSYNEQFF
TRBV29-1	.	TRBJ2-7	.	TGCAGCGCCCACCACAACTACGAGCAGTACTTC	CSAHHNYEQYF
TRBV27	.	TRBJ1-2	.	TGTGCCAGCAGTGCCACTCAGGGGAACTATGGCTACACCTTC	CASSATQGNYGYTF
TRBV6-5	.	TRBJ2-7	TRBD1	TGTGCCAGCAGTGGGACAGGACACTACGAGCAGTACTTC	CASSGTGHYEQYF
TRBV9	once	TRBJ1-2	TRBD1	TGTGCCAGCAGCTCCCAATTACAGGGGAGCTATGGCTACACCTTC	CASSSQLQGSYGYTF
TRBV7-9	.	TRBJ2-7	.	TGTGCCAGCAGCTTACCCCAGACAGTGTACGAGCAGTACTTC	CASSLPQTVYEQYF
TRBV9	.	TRBJ2-6	.	TGTGCCAGCAGCGTAGGGGGCCTCTCTGGGGCCAACGTCCTGACTTTC	CASSVGGLSGANVLTF
TRBV9	.	TRBJ1-6	.	TGTGCCAGCAGCGCTGGACAGTATAATTCACCCCTCCACTTT	CASSAGQYNSPLHF
TRBV7-9	.	TRBJ2-7	TRBD1	TGTGCCAGCAGCTTACCAGGGGGCCTCGAGCAGTACTTC	CASSLPGGLEQYF
TRBV4-3	few	TRBJ2-3	.	TGCGCCAGCAGCCCATCCGACTTCACAGATACGCAGTATTTT	CASSPSDFTDTQYF
TRBV4-3	.	TRBJ2-1	.	TGCGCCAGCAGCCGGTCCCGGGGGTCTTACAATGAGCAGTTCTTC	CASSRSRGSYNEQFF
TRBV7-3	.	TRBJ2-5	TRBD2	TGTGCCAGCAGCCGCAATGTCGGGGGGCAAGAGACCCAGTACTTC	CASSRNVGGQETQYF
TRBV9	.	TRBJ2-1	TRBD2	TGTGCCAGCAGCTTTATCCCGGGACTAGGTTACAATGAGCAGTTCTTC	CASSFIPGLGYNEQFF
TRBV7-2	.	TRBJ2-2	.	TGTGCCAGCAGCTTGAGGATCACCGGGGAGCTGTTTTTT	CASSLRITGELFF
TRBV4-1	.	TRBJ1-4	.	TGCGCCAGCACCCACCGGCCGGGGGAAAAACTGTTTTTT	CASTHRPGEKLFF
TRBV6-5	.	TRBJ2-3	.	TGTGCCAGCAGCCGTGACTCTGGGGATACGCAGTATTTT	CASSRDSGDTQYF
TRBV5-5	.	TRBJ1-2	TRBD1	TGTGCCAGCAGCATGACAGGGGGCTTGAACTATGGCTACACCTTC	CASSMTGGLNYGYTF
TRBV2	.	TRBJ2-1	.	TGTGCCAGCAGTGTTCCCCTCTCCTACAATGAGCAGTTCTTC	CASSVPLSYNEQFF
TRBV4-3	once	TRBJ2-7	TRBD2	TGCGCCAGCAGCCAAAGCGGGAGTTTTGACGAGCAGTACTTC	CASSQSGSFDEQYF
TRBV9	.	TRBJ1-5	.	TGTGCCAGCAGCGTAGATGGAGGGGCAAACCAGCCCCAGCATTTT	CASSVDGGANQPQHF
TRBV6-5	.	TRBJ1-2	TRBD1	TGTGCCAGCAGTCAACAGGGGAACTATGGCTACACCTTC	CASSQQGNYGYTF
TRBV15	.	TRBJ1-6	.	TGTGCCACCAGCAGAGATCCCCAGGGTAATTCACCCCTCCACTTT	CATSRDPQGNSPLHF
TRBV4-3	.	TRBJ2-1	TRBD2	TGCGCCAGCAGCCAGGACCCTGCTAGCGGGGGGGGGAATGAGCAGTTCTTC	CASSQDPASGGGNEQFF
TRBV29-1	.	TRBJ2-7	TRBD2	TGCAGCGTGGAGACCGGGACCTCGGGAGGCTACGAGCAGTACTTC	CSVETGTSGGYEQYF
TRBV19	.	TRBJ2-1	.	TGTGCCAGTACCCTGGGGAGCTCCTACAATGAGCAGTTCTTC	CASTLGSSYNEQFF
TRBV7-3	.	TRBJ2-3	.	TGTGCCAGCACCTCGGGGGGCCACACAGATACGCAGTATTTT	CASTSGGHTDTQYF
TRBV6-5	.	TRBJ1-2	.	TGTGCCAGCAGTTACTCTTACCAGCCTAGTGGCTACACCTTC	CASSYSYQPSGYTF
TRBV6-1	few	TRBJ2-1	TRBD2	TGTGCCAGCAGCGGGACTACAGATTACAATGAGCAGTTCTTC	CASSGTTDYNEQFF
TRBV7-9	.	TRBJ1-6	.	TGTGCCAGCAGCTTTCAAGGAGGGAATAATTCACCCCTCCACTTT	CASSFQGGNNSPLHF